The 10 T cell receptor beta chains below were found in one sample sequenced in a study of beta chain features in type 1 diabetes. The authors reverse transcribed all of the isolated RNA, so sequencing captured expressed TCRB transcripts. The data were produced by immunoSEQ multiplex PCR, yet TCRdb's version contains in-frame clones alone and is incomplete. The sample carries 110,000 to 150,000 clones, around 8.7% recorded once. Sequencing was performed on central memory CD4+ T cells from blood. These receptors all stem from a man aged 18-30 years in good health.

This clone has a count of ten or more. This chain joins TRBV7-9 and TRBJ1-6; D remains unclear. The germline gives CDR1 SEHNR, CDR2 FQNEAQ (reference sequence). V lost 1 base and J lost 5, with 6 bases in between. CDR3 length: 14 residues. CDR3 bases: TGTGCCAGCAGCTTAGATGTAAATAATTCACCCCTCCACTTT. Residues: CASSLDVNNSPLHF.

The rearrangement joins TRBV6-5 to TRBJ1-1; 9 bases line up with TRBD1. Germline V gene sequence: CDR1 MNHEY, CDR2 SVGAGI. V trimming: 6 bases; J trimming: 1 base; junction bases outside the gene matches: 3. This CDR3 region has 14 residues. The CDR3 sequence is CASRAGQGNTEAFF. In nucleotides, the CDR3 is TGTGCCAGCAGAGCGGGACAGGGGAACACTGAAGCTTTCTTT.

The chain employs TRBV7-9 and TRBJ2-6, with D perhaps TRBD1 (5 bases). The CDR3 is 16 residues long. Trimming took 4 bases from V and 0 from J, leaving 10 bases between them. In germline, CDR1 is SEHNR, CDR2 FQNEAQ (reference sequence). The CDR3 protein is CASSSDILSGANVLTF. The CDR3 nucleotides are TGTGCCAGCAGCTCGGACATCCTCTCTGGGGCCAACGTCCTGACTTTC.

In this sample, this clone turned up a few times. The CDR3 is CASSGRQGVETQYF. CDR3 DNA: TGTGCCAGCAGCGGACGACAGGGTGTTGAGACCCAGTACTTC. This rearrangement joins TRBV7-2 to TRBJ2-5; TRBD1 matches at 7 bases. Germline CDR1 and CDR2: SGHTA and FQGNSA. V trimming: 5 bases; J trimming: 5 bases; junction bases outside the gene matches: 8. The CDR3 is made up of 14 amino acids.

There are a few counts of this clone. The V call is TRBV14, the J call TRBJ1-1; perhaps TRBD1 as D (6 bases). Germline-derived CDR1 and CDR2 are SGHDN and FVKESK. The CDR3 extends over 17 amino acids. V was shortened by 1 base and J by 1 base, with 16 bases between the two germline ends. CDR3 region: CASSQVAGQGPNTEAFF. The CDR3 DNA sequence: TGTGCCAGCAGCCAAGTAGCGGGGCAGGGGCCGAACACTGAAGCTTTCTTT.

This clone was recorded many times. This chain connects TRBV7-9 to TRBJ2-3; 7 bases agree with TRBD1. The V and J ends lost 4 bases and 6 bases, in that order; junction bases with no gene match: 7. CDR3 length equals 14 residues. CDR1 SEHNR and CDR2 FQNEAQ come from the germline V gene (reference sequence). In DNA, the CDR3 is TGTGCCAGCAGCTCCGGGACAGCGAGGGATACGCAGTATTTT. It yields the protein CASSSGTARDTQYF.

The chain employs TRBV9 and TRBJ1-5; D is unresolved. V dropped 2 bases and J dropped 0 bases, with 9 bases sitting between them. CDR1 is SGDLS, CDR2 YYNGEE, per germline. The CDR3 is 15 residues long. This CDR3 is CASSVGAYSNQPQHF. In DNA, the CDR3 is TGTGCCAGCAGCGTGGGAGCTTATAGCAATCAGCCCCAGCATTTT. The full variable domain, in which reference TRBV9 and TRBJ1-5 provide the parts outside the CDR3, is DSGVTQTPKHLITATGQRVTLRCSPRSGDLSVYWYQQSLDQGLQFLIQYYNGEERAKGNILERFSAQQFPDLHSELNLSSLELGDSALYFCASSVGAYSNQPQHFGDGTRLSIL.

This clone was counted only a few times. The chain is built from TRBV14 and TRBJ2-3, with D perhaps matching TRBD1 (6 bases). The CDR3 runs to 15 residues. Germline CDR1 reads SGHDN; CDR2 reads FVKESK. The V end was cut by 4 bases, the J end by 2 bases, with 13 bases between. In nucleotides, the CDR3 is TGTGCCAGCAGCCTAGGACAGACTTACACAGATACGCAGTATTTT. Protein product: CASSLGQTYTDTQYF.

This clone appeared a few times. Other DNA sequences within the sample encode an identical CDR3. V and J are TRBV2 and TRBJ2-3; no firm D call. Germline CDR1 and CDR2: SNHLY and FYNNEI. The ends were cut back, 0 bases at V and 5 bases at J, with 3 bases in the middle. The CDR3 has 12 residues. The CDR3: CASSEARDTQYF. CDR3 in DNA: TGTGCCAGCAGTGAAGCGCGAGATACGCAGTATTTT.

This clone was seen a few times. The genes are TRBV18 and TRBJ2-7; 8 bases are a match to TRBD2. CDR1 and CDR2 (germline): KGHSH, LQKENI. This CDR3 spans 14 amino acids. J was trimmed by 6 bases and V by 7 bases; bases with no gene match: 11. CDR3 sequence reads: CASFSAGAVAEQYF. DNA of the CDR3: TGTGCCAGCTTTTCAGCGGGGGCCGTCGCCGAGCAGTACTTC.